The clone carrying this TCR beta chain showed up just once. The data derive from a study of blood T cell repertoires in COVID-19. Individuals aged about 18 to 95 years were recruited from 24 US areas. Cohorts were assigned according to the clinical history that participants reported. During the 2 weeks before they entered the study, exposed participants had met someone with a PCR-confirmed or clinician-diagnosed COVID-19 case. Trimming at V came to 4 bases and at J to 3 bases, leaving 6 bases not matched to a gene. Germline V gene lookup returns CDR1 SGHKS and CDR2 YYEKEE (reference sequence). The CDR3 has 16 residues. Source study methods: Amplification of reference gene primers was used by the study to estimate nucleated cell counts. Using immunoSEQ multiplex PCR, the repertoire was profiled, and TCRdb retains in-frame clones only, with some absent. The D gene and trimming were derived from the DNA, and the V and J assignments and clone size from that table. The sample lists 110,000 to 150,000 clones, 84% occurring once.

This chain uses TRBV5-5 with TRBJ2-2, with 10 nucleotides matching TRBD1. The sequence derives from a woman aged 18-35 years who had been exposed to COVID-19. The sample comprised PBMCs or T cells enriched from blood (not recorded which). This chain's CDR3 is CASSTPGQGYTGELFF. CDR3 sequence (DNA): TGTGCCAGCAGCACACCGGGACAGGGGTACACCGGGGAGCTGTTTTTT.